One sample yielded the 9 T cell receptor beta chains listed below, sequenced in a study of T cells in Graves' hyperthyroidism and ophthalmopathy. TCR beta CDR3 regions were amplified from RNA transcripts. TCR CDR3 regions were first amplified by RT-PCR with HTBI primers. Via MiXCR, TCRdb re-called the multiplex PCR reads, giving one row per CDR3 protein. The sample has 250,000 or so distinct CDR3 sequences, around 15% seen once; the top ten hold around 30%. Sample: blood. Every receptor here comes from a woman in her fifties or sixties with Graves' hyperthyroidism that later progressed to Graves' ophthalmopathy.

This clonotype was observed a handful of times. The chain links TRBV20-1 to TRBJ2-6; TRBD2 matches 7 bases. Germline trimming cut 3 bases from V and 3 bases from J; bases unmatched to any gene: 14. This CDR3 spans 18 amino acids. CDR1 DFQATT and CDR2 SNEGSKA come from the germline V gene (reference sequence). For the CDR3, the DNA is TGCAGTGCTAGTAGCCTAGCGGCGTCTTCGGATGGGGCCAACGTCCTGACTTTC. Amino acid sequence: CSASSLAASSDGANVLTF.

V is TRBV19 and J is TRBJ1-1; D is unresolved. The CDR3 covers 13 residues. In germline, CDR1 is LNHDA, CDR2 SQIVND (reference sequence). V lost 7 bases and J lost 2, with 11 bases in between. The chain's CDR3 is CASMDQINTEAFF. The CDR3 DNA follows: TGTGCCAGTATGGACCAGATAAACACTGAAGCTTTCTTT.

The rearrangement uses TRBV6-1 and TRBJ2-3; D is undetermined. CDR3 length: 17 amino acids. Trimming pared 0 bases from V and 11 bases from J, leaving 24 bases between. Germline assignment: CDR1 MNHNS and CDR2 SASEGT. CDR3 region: CASSEARFLGLIRGQYF. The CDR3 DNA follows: TGTGCCAGCAGTGAAGCGCGATTCTTAGGCCTTATTCGCGGGCAGTATTTT.

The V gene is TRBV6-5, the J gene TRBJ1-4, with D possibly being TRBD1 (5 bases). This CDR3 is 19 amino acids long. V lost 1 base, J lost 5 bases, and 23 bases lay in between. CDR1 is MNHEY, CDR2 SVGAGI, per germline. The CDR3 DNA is TGTGCCAGCAGTTACTTAGCGGTTGTCGGGGGTCCGATCAATGAAAAACTGTTTTTT. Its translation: CASSYLAVVGGPINEKLFF.

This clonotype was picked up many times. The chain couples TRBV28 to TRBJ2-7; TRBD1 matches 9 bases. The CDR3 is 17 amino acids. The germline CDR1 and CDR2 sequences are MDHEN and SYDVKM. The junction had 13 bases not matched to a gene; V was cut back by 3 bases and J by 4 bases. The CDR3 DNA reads TGTGCCAGCAGTTTGTCTATTCGGGGGACAGGGTTTTACGAGCAGTACTTC. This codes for CASSLSIRGTGFYEQYF.

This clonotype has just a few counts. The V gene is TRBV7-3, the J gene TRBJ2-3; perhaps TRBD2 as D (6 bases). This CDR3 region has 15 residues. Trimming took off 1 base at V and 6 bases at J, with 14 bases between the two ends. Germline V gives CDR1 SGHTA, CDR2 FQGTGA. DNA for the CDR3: TGTGCCAGCAGCTTAATGGGGGGAGTGGGTGATACGCAGTATTTT. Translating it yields CASSLMGGVGDTQYF.

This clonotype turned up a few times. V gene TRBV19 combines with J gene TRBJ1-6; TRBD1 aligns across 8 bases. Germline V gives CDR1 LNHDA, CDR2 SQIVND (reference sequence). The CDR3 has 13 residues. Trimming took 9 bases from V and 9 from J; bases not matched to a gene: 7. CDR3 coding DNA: TGTGCCAGCACCGGGACAGGAGGTTCACCCCTCCACTTT. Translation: CASTGTGGSPLHF.

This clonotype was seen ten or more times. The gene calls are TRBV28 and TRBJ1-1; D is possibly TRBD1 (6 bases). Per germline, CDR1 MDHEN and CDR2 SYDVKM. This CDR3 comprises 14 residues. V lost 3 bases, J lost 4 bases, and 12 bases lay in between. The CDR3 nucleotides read TGTGCCAGCAGTTTGACAGTCAGGGGCACTGAAGCTTTCTTT. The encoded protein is CASSLTVRGTEAFF.

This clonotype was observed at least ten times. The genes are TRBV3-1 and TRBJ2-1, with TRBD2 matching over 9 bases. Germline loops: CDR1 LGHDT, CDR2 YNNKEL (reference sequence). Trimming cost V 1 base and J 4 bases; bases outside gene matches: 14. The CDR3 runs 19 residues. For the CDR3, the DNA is TGTGCCAGCAGCCAAGGTCGGCTAGCGGGGTCTGGGGGGTACAATGAGCAGTTCTTC. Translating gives CASSQGRLAGSGGYNEQFF.